These T cell receptor beta chains were read from a single sample in a study of STAT5B mutations in CD4+ large granular lymphocyte leukemia. This table comes from immunoSEQ multiplex PCR, and its TCRdb copy is limited to in-frame clones, with some not included. The sample shows approximately 2,700 clones, 79% of them seen only once. Source material: PBMCs. The receptor set was obtained from a woman in her sixties or seventies with CD4+ T-cell large granular lymphocyte leukemia. Each CDR3 is given without its conserved first and last residue. Where a row states a size, it is once, few, many or the class of an expanded clone; other rows omit it.

clone size,V gene,CDR3 protein
NA,TRBV6-5,ASSYDGYNEQF
NA,TRBV4-3,ASSQGGAGGPTNEKLF
NA,TRBV11-2,ASSSPGRPQH
NA,TRBV30,AWSRGLYSSYEQY
once,TRBV28,ASSLQTGGENIQY
NA,TRBV7-6,ASSLQGARETQY
NA,TRBV6-1,ASTGGREAF
NA,TRBV5-1,ASSTGVGREDYEQY
NA,TRBV28,ASNVRGAEDTQY
NA,TRBV28,ASSPSNLGGGTQY
once,TRBV5-1,ASSLVGNTGVRTNTQY
NA,TRBV9,ASSPTGRANEKLF
NA,TRBV4-3,ASSQATAISGNTIY
NA,TRBV4-1,ASSWGLLISYEQY
NA,TRBV29-1,SATSRRSYNEQF
NA,TRBV7-3,ASSLSPTRTQETQY
NA,TRBV28,ASSYRGLASYEQY
NA,TRBV5-6,ASSTQGRWTQY
NA,TRBV6-1,ASSDAPGQGSRYT
NA,TRBV5-1,ASSPLAGGGTDTQY
NA,TRBV9,ASSVASGQGINEQF
few,TRBV30,ALRDSAYTDTQY
NA,TRBV10-3,AISEGTGVEEQY
NA,TRBV30,AWMGRGMDTGELF
NA,TRBV28,ASSLIGTSERELF
NA,TRBV5-6,ASSKAGEAGETQY
NA,TRBV19,ASGGSGTSQETQY
NA,TRBV7-2,ASSARGGAGGYNEQF
NA,TRBV29-1,SVLLVSDTQY